The T cell receptor (beta chain) under discussion was sequenced for a study of early T cells in non-severe SARS-CoV-2 infection. This clonotype was recorded at least ten times. Unique molecular identifiers were added to individual cDNA molecules. TCRdb ran MiXCR on the 5' RACE reads and lists one entry per CDR3 protein. Altogether 46,000 or so distinct CDR3 sequences are present, 13% being singletons, with the ten largest covering more than 8.5%. The CDR3 spans 13 residues. The V end lost 4 bases, the J end lost 2 bases, and 12 bases lay between the germline ends. Germline CDR1 is DFQATT and CDR2 is SNEGSKA (reference sequence).

The TCR originated in an adult who was a healthcare worker with PCR-confirmed SARS-CoV-2 infection or an uninfected control (not recorded which). The sample consisted of whole blood. The chain joins TRBV20-1 to TRBJ2-7; perhaps D is TRBD1 or TRBD2 (5 bases each). CDR3 sequence reads: CSATGRYPYEQYF. CDR3 nucleotides: TGCAGTGCTACGGGACGCTACCCCTACGAGCAGTACTTC.